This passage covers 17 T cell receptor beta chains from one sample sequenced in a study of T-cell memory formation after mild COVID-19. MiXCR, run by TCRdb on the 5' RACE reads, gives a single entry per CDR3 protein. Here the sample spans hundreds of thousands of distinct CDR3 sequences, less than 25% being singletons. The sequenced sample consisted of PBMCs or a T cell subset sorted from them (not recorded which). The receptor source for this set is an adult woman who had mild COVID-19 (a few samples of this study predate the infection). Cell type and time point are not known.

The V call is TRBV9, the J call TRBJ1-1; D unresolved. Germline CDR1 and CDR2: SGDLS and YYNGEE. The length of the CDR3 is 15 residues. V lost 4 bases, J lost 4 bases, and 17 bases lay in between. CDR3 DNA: TGTGCCAGCAGCCCCTCACATCAACGGGGCACTGAAGCTTTCTTT. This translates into CASSPSHQRGTEAFF.

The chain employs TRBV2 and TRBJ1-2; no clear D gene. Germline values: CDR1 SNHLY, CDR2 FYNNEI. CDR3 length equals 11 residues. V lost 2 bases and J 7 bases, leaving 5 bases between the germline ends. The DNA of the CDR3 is TGTGCCAGCAGTGAAATCCGTGGCTACACCTTC. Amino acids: CASSEIRGYTF. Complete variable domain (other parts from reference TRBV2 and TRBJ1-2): EPEVTQTPSHQVTQMGQEVILRCVPISNHLYFYWYRQILGQKVEFLVSFYNNEISEKSEIFDDQFSVERPDGSNFTLKIRSTKLEDSAMYFCASSEIRGYTFGSGTRLTVV.

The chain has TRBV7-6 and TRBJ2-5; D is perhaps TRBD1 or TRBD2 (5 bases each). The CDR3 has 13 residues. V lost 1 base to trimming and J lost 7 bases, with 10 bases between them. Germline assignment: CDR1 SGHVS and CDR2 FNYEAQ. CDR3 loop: CASSLVGTGTQYF. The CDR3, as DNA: TGTGCCAGCAGCTTAGTTGGGACCGGGACCCAGTACTTC.

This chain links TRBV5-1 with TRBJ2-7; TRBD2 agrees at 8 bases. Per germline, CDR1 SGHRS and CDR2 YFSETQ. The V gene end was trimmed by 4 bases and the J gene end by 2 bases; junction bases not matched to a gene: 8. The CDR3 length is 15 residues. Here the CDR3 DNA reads TGCGCCAGCAGCCTCGCACTAGCGGATACCTACGAGCAGTACTTC. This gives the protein CASSLALADTYEQYF.

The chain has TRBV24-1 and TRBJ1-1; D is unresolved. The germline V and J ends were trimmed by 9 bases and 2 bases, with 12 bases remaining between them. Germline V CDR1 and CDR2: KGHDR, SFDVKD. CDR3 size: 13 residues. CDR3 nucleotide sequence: TGTGCCACCGGAGAGGGTGGAAACACTGAAGCTTTCTTT. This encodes CATGEGGNTEAFF.

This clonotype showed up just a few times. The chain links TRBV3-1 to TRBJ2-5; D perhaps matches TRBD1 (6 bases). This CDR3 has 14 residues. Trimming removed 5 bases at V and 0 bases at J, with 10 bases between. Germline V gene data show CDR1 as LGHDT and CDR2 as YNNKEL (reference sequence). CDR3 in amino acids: CASSADRHQETQYF. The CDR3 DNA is TGTGCCAGCAGCGCGGACAGACACCAAGAGACCCAGTACTTC.

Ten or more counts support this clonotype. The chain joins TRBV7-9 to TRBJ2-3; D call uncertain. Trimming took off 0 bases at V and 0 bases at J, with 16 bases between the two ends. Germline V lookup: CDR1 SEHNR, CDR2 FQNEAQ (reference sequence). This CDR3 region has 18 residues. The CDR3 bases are TGTGCCAGCAGCTTAGCACGCTGGTTTGAGACTAGCACAGATACGCAGTATTTT. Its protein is CASSLARWFETSTDTQYF.

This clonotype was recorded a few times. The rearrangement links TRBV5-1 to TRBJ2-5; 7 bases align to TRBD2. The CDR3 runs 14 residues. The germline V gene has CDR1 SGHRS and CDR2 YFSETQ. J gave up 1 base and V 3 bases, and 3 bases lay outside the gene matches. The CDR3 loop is CASSSWGGQETQYF. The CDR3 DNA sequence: TGCGCCAGCAGCTCGTGGGGGGGCCAAGAGACCCAGTACTTC.

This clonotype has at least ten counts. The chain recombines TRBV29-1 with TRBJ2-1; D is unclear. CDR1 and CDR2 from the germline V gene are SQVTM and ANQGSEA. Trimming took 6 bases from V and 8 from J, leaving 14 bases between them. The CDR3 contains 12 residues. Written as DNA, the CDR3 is TGCAGCGTAGTCGCCGATATCCATGAGCAGTTCTTC. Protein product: CSVVADIHEQFF.

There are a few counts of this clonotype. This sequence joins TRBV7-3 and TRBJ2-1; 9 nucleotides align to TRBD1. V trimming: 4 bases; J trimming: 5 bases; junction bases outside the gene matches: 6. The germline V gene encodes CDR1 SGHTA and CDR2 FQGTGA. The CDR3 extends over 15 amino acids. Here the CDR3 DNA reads TGTGCCAGCAGCTCACAGGGGGCTCTTAACAATGAGCAGTTCTTC. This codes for CASSSQGALNNEQFF.

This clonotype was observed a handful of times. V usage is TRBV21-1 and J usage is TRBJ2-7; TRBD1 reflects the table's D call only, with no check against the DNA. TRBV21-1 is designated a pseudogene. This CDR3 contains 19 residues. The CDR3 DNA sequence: TGTGCCAGCAGCAAGCGCCGCCGGGACGAAGAGGGAGAGTCCTACGAGCAGTACTTC. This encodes CASSKRRRDEEGESYEQYF.

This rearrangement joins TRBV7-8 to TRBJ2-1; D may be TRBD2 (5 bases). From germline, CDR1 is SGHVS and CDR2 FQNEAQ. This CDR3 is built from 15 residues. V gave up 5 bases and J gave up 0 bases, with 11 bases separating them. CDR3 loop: CASSHRRLSYNEQFF. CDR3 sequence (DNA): TGTGCCAGCAGCCACCGGAGGCTCTCCTACAATGAGCAGTTCTTC.

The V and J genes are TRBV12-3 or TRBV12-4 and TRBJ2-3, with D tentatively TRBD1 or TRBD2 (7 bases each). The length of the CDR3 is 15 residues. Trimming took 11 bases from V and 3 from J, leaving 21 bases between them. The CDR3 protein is CADQSGGARTDTQYF. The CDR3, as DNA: TGTGCCGACCAATCAGGGGGGGCGAGAACAGATACGCAGTATTTT.

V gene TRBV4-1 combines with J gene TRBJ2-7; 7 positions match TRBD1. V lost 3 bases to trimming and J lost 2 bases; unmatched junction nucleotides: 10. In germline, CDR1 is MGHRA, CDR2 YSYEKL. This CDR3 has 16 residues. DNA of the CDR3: TGCGCCAGCAGCCAGGAGACAGGGCCCCTCCCCTACGAGCAGTACTTC. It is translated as CASSQETGPLPYEQYF.

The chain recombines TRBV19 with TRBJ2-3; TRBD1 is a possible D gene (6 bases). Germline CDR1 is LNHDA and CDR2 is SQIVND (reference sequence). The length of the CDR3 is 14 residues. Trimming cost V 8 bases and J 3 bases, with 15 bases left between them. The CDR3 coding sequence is TGTGCCAGTGCGGAGCAGGGGACGACAGATACGCAGTATTTT. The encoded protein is CASAEQGTTDTQYF.

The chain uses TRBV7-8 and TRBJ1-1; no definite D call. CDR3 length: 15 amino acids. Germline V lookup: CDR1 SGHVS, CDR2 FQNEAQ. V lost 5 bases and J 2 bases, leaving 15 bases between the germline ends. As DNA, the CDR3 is TGTGCCAGCAGCCGAAGCGCTTTCGGTAACACTGAAGCTTTCTTT. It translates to CASSRSAFGNTEAFF.

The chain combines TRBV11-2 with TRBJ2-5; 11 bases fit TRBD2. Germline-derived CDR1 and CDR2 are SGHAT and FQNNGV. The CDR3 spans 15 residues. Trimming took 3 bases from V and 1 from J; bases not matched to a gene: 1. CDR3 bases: TGTGCCAGCAGCTTTACTAGCGGGAGCCAAGAGACCCAGTACTTC. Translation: CASSFTSGSQETQYF.